The 17 T cell receptor beta chains below were found in one sample sequenced in a study of cytotoxic CD8 clonotypes in ibrutinib-treated CLL. Produced via immunoSEQ multiplex PCR; TCRdb's table is partial and in-frame only. This sample carries roughly 220,000 clones, 70% to 75% of them seen once, and the ten largest clones take roughly 6.4%. The sample here was PBMCs, taken after 12 months of ibrutinib treatment. The receptor set was obtained from a human donor with chronic lymphocytic leukemia.

The CDR3 DNA sequence: TGCGCCAGCAGCCTAGACCAGGGCCGCGTCCTATACGTGGGTGCGAACACTGAAGCTTTCTTT. Its translation is CASSLDQGRVLYVGANTEAFF. V is TRBV5-1 and J is TRBJ1-1; maybe TRBD1 (5 bases). The CDR3 totals 21 residues. Germline-derived CDR1 and CDR2 are SGHRS and YFSETQ. V gave up 4 bases and J gave up 1 base, with 32 bases separating them.

This chain uses TRBV5-1 with TRBJ2-1; TRBD2 agrees at 12 bases. Trimming at V came to 3 bases and at J to 5 bases, leaving 6 bases not matched to a gene. Per the germline V gene, CDR1 is SGHRS and CDR2 is YFSETQ. This CDR3 is built from 16 residues. CDR3 nucleotides: TGCGCCAGCAGCTCGACTAGCGGGAGAGCAAACAATGAGCAGTTCTTC. Protein sequence: CASSSTSGRANNEQFF.

This clone was found a few times. The chain combines TRBV7-3 with TRBJ1-2, with D possibly matching TRBD1 (6 bases). V lost 5 bases and J lost 8, with 15 bases in between. The length of the CDR3 is 13 residues. Per germline, CDR1 SGHTA and CDR2 FQGTGA. The CDR3 protein is CASSVGAGVGYTF. CDR3 coding DNA: TGTGCCAGCAGCGTAGGGGCAGGGGTGGGCTACACCTTC.

The V gene is TRBV7-3, the J gene TRBJ1-1, with 7 bases identical to TRBD1. J was trimmed by 5 bases and V by 5 bases; bases with no gene match: 17. Germline values: CDR1 SGHTA, CDR2 FQGTGA. CDR3 length equals 17 residues. In DNA form, the CDR3 reads TGTGCCAGCAGCGTCAACACAGGGGTAATAGGGCGTACTGAAGCTTTCTTT. This codes for CASSVNTGVIGRTEAFF.

The J gene is TRBJ2-1, the V gene TRBV30; the D gene is possibly TRBD2 (6 bases). CDR1 and CDR2 (germline): GTSNPN, SVGIG (reference sequence). V lost 4 bases to trimming and J lost 0 bases, with 22 bases between them. The CDR3 has 18 amino acids. The CDR3 bases are TGTGCCTGGACGGGACCTGCTCGGGTAGCGGTCTCCTACAATGAGCAGTTCTTC. Protein product: CAWTGPARVAVSYNEQFF. The whole variable domain, filled in from reference TRBV30 and TRBJ2-1, reads SQTIHQWPATLVQPVGSPLSLECTVEGTSNPNLYWYRQAAGRGLQLLFYSVGIGQISSEVPQNLSASRPQDRQFILSSKKLLLSDSGFYLCAWTGPARVAVSYNEQFFGPGTRLTVL.

This clone was seen only a few times. The V call is TRBV9, the J call TRBJ1-1; possible D gene TRBD1, 5 bases. Germline V gene sequence: CDR1 SGDLS, CDR2 YYNGEE. V was trimmed by 0 bases and J by 4 bases, leaving 13 bases between them. This CDR3 spans 15 amino acids. CDR3 in DNA: TGTGCCAGCAGCGTAGCAGGGAAGGGGTTCACTGAAGCTTTCTTT. The encoded protein is CASSVAGKGFTEAFF. Variable domain in full (rest from reference TRBV9 and TRBJ1-1): DSGVTQTPKHLITATGQRVTLRCSPRSGDLSVYWYQQSLDQGLQFLIQYYNGEERAKGNILERFSAQQFPDLHSELNLSSLELGDSALYFCASSVAGKGFTEAFFGQGTRLTVV.

The chain uses TRBV2 and TRBJ1-1; TRBD1 matches 8 bases. This CDR3 spans 13 amino acids. Germline lookup yields CDR1 SNHLY and CDR2 FYNNEI. Losses at the gene ends were 4 bases for V and 7 bases for J; bases not matched to a gene: 5. The chain's CDR3 is CASSAQGAGEAFF. Written as DNA, the CDR3 is TGTGCCAGCAGTGCCCAGGGGGCCGGTGAAGCTTTCTTT.

This clone occurred a few times. The chain recombines TRBV4-1 with TRBJ1-1, with D possibly TRBD1 on 5 matching bases. CDR3 length: 10 amino acids. V gave up 8 bases and J gave up 6 bases, with 7 bases separating them. Germline assignment: CDR1 MGHRA and CDR2 YSYEKL. The CDR3 coding sequence is TGCGCCAGCGGGACGGCTGAAGCTTTCTTT. This encodes CASGTAEAFF.

This clone has only one observation. J is TRBJ1-3 and V is TRBV5-5; 7 positions agree with TRBD1. Germline values: CDR1 SGHKS, CDR2 YYEKEE (reference sequence). J was trimmed by 3 bases and V by 0 bases; bases with no gene match: 6. The CDR3 covers 16 residues. The DNA for the CDR3 is TGTGCCAGCAGCTTGGTACAGGGGATAGTTGGAAACACCATATATTTT. Its protein product is CASSLVQGIVGNTIYF.

J is TRBJ1-2 and V is TRBV28; TRBD1 matches 9 bases. The CDR3 is 15 residues long. CDR1 MDHEN and CDR2 SYDVKM come from the germline V gene. J gave up 7 bases and V 1 base, and 7 bases lay outside the gene matches. The CDR3 nucleotides are TGTGCCAGCAGTTTATCGGACAGGGGTTCGGGTGGCTACACCTTC. The encoded protein is CASSLSDRGSGGYTF.

The chain joins TRBV7-3 to TRBJ1-2; D call uncertain. Germline loops: CDR1 SGHTA, CDR2 FQGTGA. The CDR3 is made up of 17 amino acids. Trimming took 2 bases from V and 0 from J, leaving 16 bases between them. The CDR3 protein is CASSLLVGPETNYGYTF. The CDR3 DNA sequence: TGTGCCAGCAGCTTATTAGTAGGCCCTGAGACTAACTATGGCTACACCTTC.

V usage is TRBV5-1 and J usage is TRBJ1-1; D not resolved. The ends were cut back, 1 base at V and 4 bases at J, with 11 bases in the middle. CDR1 and CDR2 from the germline V gene are SGHRS and YFSETQ. The CDR3 runs to 14 residues. CDR3 loop: CASSLRSGSTEAFF. For the CDR3, the DNA is TGCGCCAGCAGCTTGCGGTCGGGGAGCACTGAAGCTTTCTTT.

Remarks on this clone: One junction end does not reproduce the germline sequence, and a read error may be involved. This chain links TRBV19 with TRBJ1-5; tentative D call: TRBD1 (6 bases). Germline V gene lookup returns CDR1 LNHDA and CDR2 SQIVND (reference sequence). The CDR3 spans 17 residues. CDR3 residues: CASWGHRGAYSNQSQHF. The CDR3 DNA reads as TGTGCCAGTTGGGGACATAGGGGAGCCTATAGCAATCAGTCCCAGCATTTT. The whole variable domain, filled in from reference TRBV19 and TRBJ1-5, reads DGGITQSPKYLFRKEGQNVTLSCEQNLNHDAMYWYRQDPGQGLRLIYYSQIVNDFQKGDIAEGYSVSREKKESFPLTVTSAQKNPTAFYLCASWGHRGAYSNQSQHFGDGTRLSIL.

This chain links TRBV25-1 with TRBJ2-2; 8 bases fit TRBD1. The V segment lost 6 bases and the J segment 4 bases; nucleotides outside the gene matches: 7. The germline V gene encodes CDR1 MGHDK and CDR2 SYGVNS. The CDR3 loop spans 15 amino acids. The CDR3 sequence: CASSPVGTGTGELFF. In DNA form, the CDR3 reads TGTGCCAGCAGCCCAGTGGGGACAGGCACCGGGGAGCTGTTTTTT. Filled out from reference TRBV25-1 and TRBJ2-2, the complete variable domain reads EADIYQTPRYLVIGTGKKITLECSQTMGHDKMYWYQQDPGMELHLIHYSYGVNSTEKGDLSSESTVSRIRTEHFPLTLESARPSHTSQYLCASSPVGTGTGELFFGEGSRLTVL.

This clone was detected once. The CDR3 sequence: CASSDSMNTEAFF. The CDR3 DNA sequence: TGTGCCAGCAGTGACTCAATGAACACTGAAGCTTTCTTT. This chain joins TRBV6-4 and TRBJ1-1, with unresolved D. Trimming removed 0 bases from V and 0 bases from J, with 2 bases in between. CDR1 and CDR2 from the germline V gene are MRHNA and SNTAGT. The CDR3 runs to 13 residues.

This chain links TRBV7-9 with TRBJ1-1, with D unresolved. The CDR3 is made up of 14 amino acids. The V gene's germline CDR1 is SEHNR and CDR2 FQNEAQ (reference sequence). V was shortened by 2 bases and J by 2 bases, with 9 bases between the two germline ends. The CDR3 reads CASSLPVTNTEAFF. CDR3 bases: TGTGCCAGCAGCTTACCAGTCACTAACACTGAAGCTTTCTTT.

The chain links TRBV4-2 to TRBJ2-4, with TRBD2 identical over 9 bases. V was pared by 1 base and J by 2 bases, with 6 bases of the junction left unmatched. CDR1 and CDR2 from the germline V gene are LGHNA and YNFKEQ. The CDR3 is made up of 17 amino acids. CDR3 bases: TGTGCCAGCAGCCAAGTCGGGCTAGCGGGACCCAAAAACATTCAGTACTTC. Translated: CASSQVGLAGPKNIQYF.